This T cell receptor beta chain was recorded in a study of control samples from healthy donors and cancer patients. The CDR3 consists of 16 residues. The germline CDR1 and CDR2 sequences are SGHAT and FQNNGV. Trimming took 5 bases from V and 3 from J; bases not matched to a gene: 9. Repertoires were generated with immunoSEQ multiplex PCR, while TCRdb's copy carries only in-frame clones and drops some. The sample has roughly 130,000 clones, 90% seen once. The receptor was derived from a man aged 18 to 30 in good health. This chain connects TRBV11-2 to TRBJ1-3, with 8 bases aligning to TRBD1. Source material: blood. The CDR3 reads CASSTYRGESGNTIYF. CDR3 in DNA: TGTGCCAGCAGCACCTACAGGGGGGAGAGTGGAAACACCATATATTTT. The entire variable domain, with the rest obtained from reference TRBV11-2 and TRBJ1-3, is as follows: EAGVAQSPRYKIIEKRQSVAFWCNPISGHATLYWYQQILGQGPKLLIQFQNNGVVDDSQLPKDRFSAERLKGVDSTLKIQPAKLEDSAVYLCASSTYRGESGNTIYFGEGSWLTVV.